The present T cell receptor (beta chain) was sequenced within a study of T cell responses to AZD1222 COVID-19 vaccine. Study conclusions and caveats: Donors skewed white British and female; clonal diversity was possibly underestimated. Two doses of AZD1222 preceded a rise in Spike-specific TCR breadth and depth. Unmutated variant regions are reportedly targeted by nearly half of spike-specific TCRs.

The CDR3 covers 15 residues. Germline CDR1 reads SEHNR; CDR2 reads FQNEAQ (reference sequence). V was clipped by 2 bases and J by 0 bases; unmatched bases: 4. Note on this clone: Its antigen is not identified.

Only in-frame clones appear in the TCRdb table, and some are missing; sequencing was by immunoSEQ multiplex PCR. The sample carries 100,000 to 130,000 clones, approximately 90% recorded once. The sequencing here drew on peripheral blood, taken 28 days after the second AZD1222 dose. This clonotype was sampled from an adult who received the AZD1222 COVID-19 vaccine. The gene calls are TRBV7-9 and TRBJ2-7; TRBD1 agrees at 7 bases. As DNA, the CDR3 is TGTGCCAGCAGCTTATCAACAGGGGTCTCCTACGAGCAGTACTTC. Translated: CASSLSTGVSYEQYF.